This T cell receptor beta chain stems from a study of control samples from healthy donors and cancer patients. Profiling relied on immunoSEQ multiplex PCR, and the TCRdb table lists in-frame clones only, not all of them. In the table there are 100,000 to 150,000 clones, 75% to 95% of which are singletons. Trimming shortened V by 3 bases and J by 7 bases, and 10 bases separated the two germline ends. The germline V gene encodes CDR1 LGHDT and CDR2 YNNKEL (reference sequence). This CDR3 is built from 12 residues. V and J are TRBV3-1 (or the pseudogene TRBV3-2) and TRBJ2-7; D is possibly TRBD2 (5 bases). This clonotype was sampled from a man aged 40-49 years in good health. The sample taken for sequencing was blood. CDR3 bases: TGTGCCAGCAGCCAGGGAACGGGGGAGCAGTACTTC. This translates into CASSQGTGEQYF.